The 17 T cell receptor beta chains below were found in one sample sequenced in a study of cytomegalovirus exposure and HLA in healthy donors. The PCR used 60 Vbeta and 13 Jbeta primers. Data came from immunoSEQ multiplex PCR; TCRdb stores just in-frame clones and leaves some out. The table has about 160,000 clones, approximately 74% seen once. The sequenced sample was PBMCs. These receptors all stem from a woman in her 30s in good health and CMV-seronegative.

The rearrangement uses TRBV5-4 and TRBJ1-2, with D possibly being TRBD1 (5 bases). Germline V gene data show CDR1 as SGHNT and CDR2 as YYREEE (reference sequence). V was pared by 3 bases and J by 4 bases, with 13 bases between. The CDR3 is 14 residues long. For the CDR3, the DNA is TGTGCCAGCAGCTCCCCCGCGGGGGGCTATGGCTACACCTTC. It specifies CASSSPAGGYGYTF.

This CDR3 is CAIGTGANEKLFF. As DNA, the CDR3 is TGTGCCATCGGGACAGGGGCCAACGAAAAACTGTTTTTT. The chain carries TRBV10-3 and TRBJ1-4; 10 nucleotides align to TRBD1. Trimming at V came to 8 bases and at J to 8 bases, leaving 5 bases not matched to a gene. The CDR3 extends over 13 amino acids. Germline values: CDR1 ENHRY, CDR2 SYGVKD.

This clone was seen once. V gene TRBV9 combines with J gene TRBJ1-2; no reliable D call. Germline V gene lookup returns CDR1 SGDLS and CDR2 YYNGEE. The V and J ends lost 4 bases and 4 bases respectively, with 23 bases between them. This CDR3 has 17 residues. CDR3 DNA sequence: TGTGCCAGCAGCCCAGCGAGGGCCGTCGGGATTACCTATGGCTACACCTTC. Its translation is CASSPARAVGITYGYTF.

There are a few counts of this clone. The chain carries TRBV13 and TRBJ2-3; 14 nucleotides line up with TRBD2. The CDR3 is 17 amino acids. J lost 5 bases, V lost 5 bases, and 9 bases had no gene match. Germline V gives CDR1 PRHDT, CDR2 FYEKMQ (reference sequence). This CDR3 reads CASSPTGLAGEEDTQYF. The DNA of the CDR3 is TGTGCCAGCAGCCCAACGGGACTAGCGGGAGAGGAAGATACGCAGTATTTT.

The V and J genes are TRBV2 and TRBJ1-5; 9 bases are a match to TRBD1. Germline V gene lookup returns CDR1 SNHLY and CDR2 FYNNEI. This CDR3 is 13 amino acids long. The V segment lost 7 bases and the J segment 4 bases; nucleotides outside the gene matches: 2. CDR3 sequence reads: CASTGTGNQPQHF. CDR3 nucleotides: TGTGCCAGCACCGGGACAGGGAATCAGCCCCAGCATTTT. Based on the CDR3 plus reference TRBV2 and TRBJ1-5, the full variable domain is EPEVTQTPSHQVTQMGQEVILRCVPISNHLYFYWYRQILGQKVEFLVSFYNNEISEKSEIFDDQFSVERPDGSNFTLKIRSTKLEDSAMYFCASTGTGNQPQHFGDGTRLSIL.

The rearrangement joins TRBV19 to TRBJ1-1; 7 bases align to TRBD1. The germline V gene has CDR1 LNHDA and CDR2 SQIVND (reference sequence). CDR3 length: 15 amino acids. J lost 0 bases, V lost 5 bases, and 6 bases had no gene match. CDR3: CASSARDRLNTEAFF. For the CDR3, the DNA is TGTGCCAGTAGTGCCCGGGACAGATTGAACACTGAAGCTTTCTTT.

This clone came up once. The chain joins TRBV6-5 to TRBJ2-1; 11 bases line up with TRBD2. The germline gives CDR1 MNHEY, CDR2 SVGAGI. With V trimmed by 5 bases and J by 4 bases, 1 base remained unmatched. The CDR3 consists of 14 residues. The DNA of the CDR3 is TGTGCCAGCAGTGGGACTAGCGGATACAATGAGCAGTTCTTC. It is translated as CASSGTSGYNEQFF.

This clone was counted once. A read error may produce the germline difference seen at one junction end. V is TRBV7-9 and J is TRBJ1-5, with 9 nucleotides matching TRBD1. This CDR3 has 12 amino acids. The germline gives CDR1 SEHNR, CDR2 FQNEAQ (reference sequence). Written as DNA, the CDR3 is TGTGCCAGCAGCTTAGGGGACAGGGATTTTAATTTT. Protein sequence: CASSLGDRDFNF.

V usage is TRBV29-1 and J usage is TRBJ1-6; 7 bases are a match to TRBD1. Germline CDR1 reads SQVTM; CDR2 reads ANQGSEA. The CDR3 is 12 residues long. J lost 7 bases, V lost 7 bases, and 4 bases had no gene match. CDR3 loop: CSAGQANSPLHF. The DNA of the CDR3 is TGCAGCGCCGGACAGGCGAATTCACCCCTCCACTTT.

This chain uses TRBV6-5 with TRBJ2-3; the match to TRBD2 covers 8 bases. V lost 0 bases, J lost 7 bases, and 6 bases stayed unmatched. The CDR3 totals 15 residues. Germline CDR1 is MNHEY and CDR2 is SVGAGI. CDR3 loop: CASSYSIGGDNTQYF. The CDR3 nucleotides read TGTGCCAGCAGTTACTCGATCGGGGGGGATAATACGCAGTATTTT.

The V and J genes are TRBV5-1 and TRBJ1-2, with TRBD1 identical over 11 bases. V gave up 4 bases and J gave up 7 bases; unmatched junction bases: 6. The CDR3 extends over 14 amino acids. Germline CDR1 reads SGHRS; CDR2 reads YFSETQ. CDR3 DNA: TGCGCCAGCAGCCCCGGACAGGGGGCTTTTGGCTACACCTTC. It encodes CASSPGQGAFGYTF.

This clone was counted a few times. The chain is built from TRBV6-1 and TRBJ2-7; 8 nucleotides align to TRBD1. This CDR3 spans 15 amino acids. Germline loops: CDR1 MNHNS, CDR2 SASEGT. Trimming took 6 bases from V and 5 from J; bases not matched to a gene: 12. Written as DNA, the CDR3 is TGTGCCAGCAGACTATGGACAGGGCTAGCCGACGAGCAGTACTTC. Translation gives CASRLWTGLADEQYF.

The chain recombines TRBV28 with TRBJ2-6, with 9 bases lining up with TRBD1. Trimming cost V 6 bases and J 1 base; bases outside gene matches: 7. Germline V lookup: CDR1 MDHEN, CDR2 SYDVKM. This CDR3 is built from 17 residues. CDR3 DNA sequence: TGTGCCAGCAGAGCCGGGACAGGGTTTTCTGGGGCCAACGTCCTGACTTTC. Encoded protein: CASRAGTGFSGANVLTF.

The chain combines TRBV29-1 with TRBJ2-2; 15 nucleotides match TRBD2. The CDR3 spans 17 residues. V lost 6 bases, J lost 3 bases, and 8 bases stayed unmatched. Looked up from germline, CDR1 is SQVTM and CDR2 is ANQGSEA. The CDR3 DNA reads TGCAGCGTCGGAGGACTAGCGGGAGGGCCATACACCGGGGAGCTGTTTTTT. Its translation is CSVGGLAGGPYTGELFF.

This chain uses TRBV19 with TRBJ2-7, with 9 bases that match TRBD2. Germline assignment: CDR1 LNHDA and CDR2 SQIVND (reference sequence). Unmatched junction bases numbered 7, after V lost 4 bases and J lost 6 bases. This CDR3 spans 14 amino acids. CDR3 sequence (DNA): TGTGCCAGTAGTACCCTAGCGGGACCCCTCGAGCAGTACTTC. Amino acids: CASSTLAGPLEQYF.

This clone was detected only once. The chain couples TRBV6-1 to TRBJ2-2; 10 bases map to TRBD1. The CDR3 totals 15 residues. Germline CDR1 is MNHNS and CDR2 is SASEGT. V shed 4 bases and J 6 bases; nucleotides not matched to a gene: 5. The CDR3 DNA reads TGTGCCAGCAGTGGCCGGGACAGGGGCCCCGGGGAGCTGTTTTTT. Translation gives CASSGRDRGPGELFF.

This clone was observed a few times. The chain has TRBV5-4 and TRBJ2-3; 8 bases are a match to TRBD1. The V and J ends lost 3 bases and 2 bases, in that order; junction bases with no gene match: 5. The germline CDR1 and CDR2 sequences are SGHNT and YYREEE (reference sequence). The CDR3 totals 15 residues. This CDR3 is CASSSPGGLTDTQYF. Written as DNA, the CDR3 is TGTGCCAGCAGCTCGCCAGGGGGCCTCACAGATACGCAGTATTTT.